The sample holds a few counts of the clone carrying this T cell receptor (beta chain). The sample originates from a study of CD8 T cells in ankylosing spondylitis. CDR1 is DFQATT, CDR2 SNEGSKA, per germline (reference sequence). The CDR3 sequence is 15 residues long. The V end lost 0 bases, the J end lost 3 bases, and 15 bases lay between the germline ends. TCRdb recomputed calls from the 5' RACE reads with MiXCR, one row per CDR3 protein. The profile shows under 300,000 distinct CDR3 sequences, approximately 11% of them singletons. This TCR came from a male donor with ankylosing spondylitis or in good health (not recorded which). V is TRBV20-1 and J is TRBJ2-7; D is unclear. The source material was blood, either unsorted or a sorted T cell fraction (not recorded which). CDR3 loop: CSARDGRANIYEQYF. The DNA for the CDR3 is TGCAGTGCTAGAGATGGCCGGGCGAATATCTACGAGCAGTACTTC.